Listed below are T cell receptor beta chains from one sample, sequenced in a study of blood T cell repertoires in COVID-19. TCRdb's copy holds only in-frame clones and misses some; the assay was immunoSEQ multiplex PCR. The sample shows about 370,000 clones, around 87% of them seen only once. The specimen was PBMCs or T cells enriched from blood (not recorded which). The receptors originated from a young man who had recovered from COVID-19. Each CDR3 is given with its conserved first and last residue. The order of the fields is D gene, V gene, J gene, clone size, CDR3 DNA, CDR3 protein. D genes are given only for firm matches. Clone size is not always given. Where it is, it says once, few, many or a class for expanded clones.

TRBD1,TRBV15,TRBJ1-1,few,TGTGCCACAAGATCAGGGGGCACTGAAGCTTTCTTT,CATRSGGTEAFF
-,TRBV7-6,TRBJ1-3,once,TGTGCCAGCAGCTTAGTTTCACCAGACTCTGGAAACACCATATATTTT,CASSLVSPDSGNTIYF
TRBD2,TRBV18,TRBJ2-2,-,TGTGCCAGCTCACCAAGGACTAGCCACACCGGGGAGCTGTTTTTT,CASSPRTSHTGELFF
-,TRBV3-1/TRBV3-2,TRBJ2-7,-,TGTGCCAGCAGCCAAGACCGGAACAGGGCCCCCTTAATTTTCTACGAGCAGTACTTC,CASSQDRNRAPLIFYEQYF
-,TRBV3-1/TRBV3-2,TRBJ1-3,-,TGTGCCAGCAGCCAAACAGATTTTGGAAACACCATATATTTT,CASSQTDFGNTIYF
TRBD1,TRBV23-1,TRBJ1-5,-,TGCGCCAGCACACCGGGACAGAATAGCAATCAGCCCCAGCATTTT,CASTPGQNSNQPQHF
TRBD1,TRBV19,TRBJ2-6,-,TGTGCCAGTAGTATCTCCCATGTACCGGGACAGAGCTCTGGGGCCAACGTCCTGACTTTC,CASSISHVPGQSSGANVLTF
-,TRBV2,TRBJ2-3,-,TGTGCCAGCGCGACTAGCACAGATACGCAGTATTTT,CASATSTDTQYF
-,TRBV6-5,TRBJ1-1,-,TGTGCCAGCAGTTACGGTGTCAGGGGAACTGAAGCTTTCTTT,CASSYGVRGTEAFF
TRBD1,TRBV19,TRBJ2-5,-,TGTGCCAGTAGATCCGACAGGGCGGAGACCCAGTACTTC,CASRSDRAETQYF
-,TRBV27,TRBJ1-6,-,TGTGCCAGCAGTTTATCGGGGGCTAATTCACCCCTCCACTTT,CASSLSGANSPLHF
-,TRBV28,TRBJ2-4,-,TGTGCCAGCAGTTTAGGGGGCCCTGCGACAGGCAACATTCAGTACTTC,CASSLGGPATGNIQYF
-,TRBV29-1,TRBJ2-6,-,TGCAGCGCCCACGGGGGCTCTGGGGCCAACGTCCTGACTTTC,CSAHGGSGANVLTF
-,TRBV27,TRBJ2-1,-,TGTGCCAGCAGTTTATCGGCCGGGGAGGATACCTTCTACAATGAGCAGTTCTTC,CASSLSAGEDTFYNEQFF
TRBD1,TRBV9,TRBJ1-5,-,TGTGCCAGCAGTCGGACAGGGGAGAATCAGCCCCAGCATTTT,CASSRTGENQPQHF
TRBD1,TRBV11-1,TRBJ1-5,-,TGTGCCAGCAGCCGCGGACAGGATCAGCCCCAGCATTTT,CASSRGQDQPQHF
-,TRBV12-3/TRBV12-4,TRBJ2-7,-,TGTGCCAGCAGTCGGGACACCTACGAGCAGTACTTC,CASSRDTYEQYF
TRBD1,TRBV28,TRBJ1-3,-,TGTGCCAGCAGACCGGGACAGGAACCCAACACCATATATTTT,CASRPGQEPNTIYF
TRBD2,TRBV6-2/TRBV6-3,TRBJ2-3,many,TGTGCCAGCAGCCAAGTGGACGGGAGGGGCGATACGCAGTATTTT,CASSQVDGRGDTQYF
TRBD1,TRBV29-1,TRBJ2-5,once,TGCAGCGTTGAGTACAGGGGCGACCAAGAGACCCAGTACTTC,CSVEYRGDQETQYF
-,TRBV5-4,TRBJ2-3,-,TGTGCCAGCAGCTTGGAGTCCACGGTCAACACAGATACGCAGTATTTT,CASSLESTVNTDTQYF
-,TRBV2,TRBJ1-5,-,TGTGCCAGCACACTTGACGACAGTTTTGGACAGCCCCAGCATTTT,CASTLDDSFGQPQHF
-,TRBV6-5,TRBJ1-5,-,TGTGCCAGCACCCCTCAGACAGGTCCCCAGCCCCAGCATTTT,CASTPQTGPQPQHF
-,TRBV28,TRBJ2-7,-,TGTGCCAGCAGCCGGTATCAGGTACACTACGAGCAGTACTTC,CASSRYQVHYEQYF
-,TRBV6-6,TRBJ1-1,once,TGTGCCAGCTTAGTGATGAGGACTGAAGCTTTCTTT,CASLVMRTEAFF
-,TRBV5-1,TRBJ2-2,-,TGCGCCAGCAGCCCTACCGGGACGAACACCGGGGAGCTGTTTTTT,CASSPTGTNTGELFF
TRBD1,TRBV11-2,TRBJ2-5,-,TGTGCCAGCAGCTCCGGACAGGCGGCTATCTCCCAAGAGACCCAGTACTTC,CASSSGQAAISQETQYF
TRBD2,TRBV11-2,TRBJ2-7,-,TGTGCCAGCAGCCCGATCCTTCTAGCGGAACACATCTACGAGCAGTACTTC,CASSPILLAEHIYEQYF
-,TRBV20-1,TRBJ1-3,-,TGCAGTGCCGGGTCGGGAAACACCATATATTTT,CSAGSGNTIYF